Each of the 15 T cell receptor beta chains below was sequenced from the same sample in a study of cytomegalovirus exposure and HLA in healthy donors. With 60 Vbeta and 13 Jbeta primers, the PCR was carried out. Generated by immunoSEQ multiplex PCR, the TCRdb table keeps only in-frame clones and is missing some. The table lists under 150,000 clones. The sequenced material came from PBMCs. These receptors all stem from a woman aged 60-75 years in good health and CMV-seronegative.

This chain joins TRBV5-6 and TRBJ2-1, with D possibly TRBD2 on 5 matching bases. V dropped 5 bases and J dropped 9 bases, with 21 bases sitting between them. CDR3 length: 15 residues. Germline-derived CDR1 and CDR2 are SGHDT and YYEEEE. The CDR3 nucleotides are TGTGCCAGCAGTCCAAGGGCGAGAGGGCATTTTGAGCAGTTCTTC. Translation: CASSPRARGHFEQFF.

The gene calls are TRBV5-1 and TRBJ2-7; 7 nucleotides align to TRBD1. J was trimmed by 1 base and V by 0 bases; bases with no gene match: 4. Germline V gene data show CDR1 as SGHRS and CDR2 as YFSETQ. The CDR3 covers 15 residues. CDR3 amino acids: CASSLDRGNSYEQYF. The CDR3 coding sequence is TGCGCCAGCAGCTTGGACAGGGGAAATTCCTACGAGCAGTACTTC.

This rearrangement joins TRBV2 to TRBJ1-5, with D hard to call. This CDR3 is built from 16 residues. The germline CDR1 and CDR2 sequences are SNHLY and FYNNEI. V dropped 3 bases and J dropped 0 bases, with 12 bases sitting between them. CDR3 coding DNA: TGTGCCAGCAGTGAGAGGTCCCTCTATAGCAATCAGCCCCAGCATTTT. Its protein is CASSERSLYSNQPQHF.

CDR3 region: CASSLDSGSGNTIYF. The CDR3 DNA is TGCGCCAGCAGCTTGGATTCAGGGTCTGGAAACACCATATATTTT. This rearrangement joins TRBV5-1 to TRBJ1-3; D perhaps matches TRBD1 (5 bases). The V and J ends lost 0 bases and 1 base respectively, with 8 bases between them. Looked up from germline, CDR1 is SGHRS and CDR2 is YFSETQ. The CDR3 extends over 15 amino acids.

This chain uses TRBV10-3 with TRBJ2-3; 12 nucleotides align to TRBD2. V lost 5 bases, J lost 4 bases, and 7 bases stayed unmatched. The CDR3 runs 16 residues. The germline CDR1 and CDR2 sequences are ENHRY and SYGVKD. CDR3 region: CAISLVGLAGADTQYF. DNA for the CDR3: TGTGCCATCAGTCTCGTGGGACTAGCGGGTGCAGATACGCAGTATTTT.

The rearrangement joins TRBV19 to TRBJ2-1, with 7 bases aligning to TRBD2. This CDR3 is built from 13 residues. V trimming: 6 bases; J trimming: 10 bases; junction bases outside the gene matches: 9. Germline loops: CDR1 LNHDA, CDR2 SQIVND (reference sequence). This CDR3 reads CASSPLGGLEQFF. As DNA, the CDR3 is TGTGCCAGTAGCCCGCTGGGGGGGTTGGAGCAGTTCTTC. The entire variable domain, with the rest obtained from reference TRBV19 and TRBJ2-1, is as follows: DGGITQSPKYLFRKEGQNVTLSCEQNLNHDAMYWYRQDPGQGLRLIYYSQIVNDFQKGDIAEGYSVSREKKESFPLTVTSAQKNPTAFYLCASSPLGGLEQFFGPGTRLTVL.

This chain's CDR3 is CASSAATEDYGYTF. CDR3 coding DNA: TGCGCCAGCAGCGCCGCGACAGAGGACTATGGCTACACCTTC. J is TRBJ1-2 and V is TRBV5-1; D possibly corresponds to TRBD1 (5 bases). CDR3 length: 14 amino acids. Germline V gives CDR1 SGHRS, CDR2 YFSETQ. Trimming removed 4 bases from V and 3 bases from J, with 13 bases in between.

V usage is TRBV5-4 and J usage is TRBJ1-2, with D unclear. This CDR3 is built from 16 residues. V was trimmed by 3 bases and J by 1 base, leaving 16 bases between them. Germline assignment: CDR1 SGHNT and CDR2 YYREEE (reference sequence). This CDR3 is CASSSLADSFNYGYTF. In nucleotides, the CDR3 is TGTGCCAGCAGCTCGCTGGCAGATTCTTTTAACTATGGCTACACCTTC. Full variable domain (remainder filled in from reference TRBV5-4 and TRBJ1-2): ETGVTQSPTHLIKTRGQQVTLRCSSQSGHNTVSWYQQALGQGPQFIFQYYREEENGRGNFPPRFSGLQFPNYSSELNVNALELDDSALYLCASSSLADSFNYGYTFGSGTRLTVV.

This chain uses TRBV19 with TRBJ2-7, with 8 bases lining up with TRBD1. This CDR3 spans 14 amino acids. Germline CDR1 is LNHDA and CDR2 is SQIVND (reference sequence). Trimming removed 7 bases from V and 8 bases from J; junction bases left unmatched: 13. The CDR3: CASTEDRVEVQQYF. The CDR3, as DNA: TGTGCCAGTACCGAGGACAGGGTTGAAGTCCAGCAGTACTTC.

The genes are TRBV7-8 and TRBJ2-2, with D possibly being TRBD2 (6 bases). This CDR3 has 15 residues. Trimming left V 4 bases short and J 7 bases short, with 16 bases between. Germline assignment: CDR1 SGHVS and CDR2 FQNEAQ. This CDR3 is CASSSRGGINGELFF. In DNA form, the CDR3 reads TGTGCCAGCAGCTCCCGAGGAGGGATCAACGGGGAGCTGTTTTTT.

This chain uses TRBV4-1 with TRBJ1-1; TRBD1 aligns across 7 bases. This CDR3 is 13 amino acids long. With V trimmed by 10 bases and J by 6 bases, 11 bases remained unmatched. The germline CDR1 and CDR2 sequences are MGHRA and YSYEKL. CDR3: CATSDRYLAEAFF. Here the CDR3 DNA reads TGCGCCACCTCGGACAGGTACCTCGCTGAAGCTTTCTTT.

The gene calls are TRBV5-4 and TRBJ2-7, with TRBD2 matching 12 bases. The CDR3 spans 17 residues. The V and J ends lost 0 bases and 0 bases, in that order; junction bases with no gene match: 4. Looked up from germline, CDR1 is SGHNT and CDR2 is YYREEE (reference sequence). The CDR3 coding sequence is TGTGCCAGCAGCTTGGGGGGACTAGCGGGCTTCTCCTACGAGCAGTACTTC. This gives the protein CASSLGGLAGFSYEQYF.

The chain carries TRBV6-1 and TRBJ1-2, with TRBD1 as a possible D gene (6 bases). Per the germline V gene, CDR1 is MNHNS and CDR2 is SASEGT. The CDR3 sequence is 14 residues long. Trimming left V 2 bases short and J 4 bases short, with 11 bases between. The CDR3 coding sequence is TGTGCCAGCAGTGAACCTCAGGGGTCCTATGGCTACACCTTC. Translated, it gives CASSEPQGSYGYTF.

The gene calls are TRBV7-6 and TRBJ1-1; 8 bases are a match to TRBD1. From germline, CDR1 is SGHVS and CDR2 FNYEAQ. The CDR3 has 14 residues. The trim removed 5 bases at V and 4 bases at J, leaving 6 bases unmatched. CDR3 region: CASSRTGGGTEAFF. In DNA form, the CDR3 reads TGTGCCAGCAGCAGAACAGGGGGAGGCACTGAAGCTTTCTTT.

The rearrangement uses TRBV10-2 and TRBJ1-6; possible D gene TRBD1, 5 bases. The V end was cut by 7 bases, the J end by 0 bases, with 10 bases between. CDR3 length: 15 amino acids. Per the germline V gene, CDR1 is WSHSY and CDR2 is SAAADI. The CDR3 reads CASKGSSSYNSPLHF. The CDR3 bases are TGCGCCAGCAAGGGGTCTAGCTCCTATAATTCACCCCTCCACTTT.